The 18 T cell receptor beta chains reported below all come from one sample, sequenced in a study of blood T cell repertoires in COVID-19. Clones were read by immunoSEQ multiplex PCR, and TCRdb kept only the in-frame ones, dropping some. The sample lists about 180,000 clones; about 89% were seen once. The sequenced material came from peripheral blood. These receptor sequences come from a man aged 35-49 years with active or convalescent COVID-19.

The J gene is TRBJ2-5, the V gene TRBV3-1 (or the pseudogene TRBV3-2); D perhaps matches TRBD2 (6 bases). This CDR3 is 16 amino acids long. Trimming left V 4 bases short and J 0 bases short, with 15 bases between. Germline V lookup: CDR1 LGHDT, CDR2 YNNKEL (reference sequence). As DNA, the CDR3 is TGTGCCAGCAGCCCTGGGGTAGCGGAGTACCAAGAGACCCAGTACTTC. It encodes CASSPGVAEYQETQYF.

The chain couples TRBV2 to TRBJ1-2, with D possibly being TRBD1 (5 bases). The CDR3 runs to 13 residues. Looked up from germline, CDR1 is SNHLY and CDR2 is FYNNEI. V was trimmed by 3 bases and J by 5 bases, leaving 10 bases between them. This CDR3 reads CASSDQGRYGYTF. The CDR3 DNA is TGTGCCAGCAGTGATCAGGGAAGGTATGGCTACACCTTC. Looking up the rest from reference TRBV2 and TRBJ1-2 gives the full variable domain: EPEVTQTPSHQVTQMGQEVILRCVPISNHLYFYWYRQILGQKVEFLVSFYNNEISEKSEIFDDQFSVERPDGSNFTLKIRSTKLEDSAMYFCASSDQGRYGYTFGSGTRLTVV.

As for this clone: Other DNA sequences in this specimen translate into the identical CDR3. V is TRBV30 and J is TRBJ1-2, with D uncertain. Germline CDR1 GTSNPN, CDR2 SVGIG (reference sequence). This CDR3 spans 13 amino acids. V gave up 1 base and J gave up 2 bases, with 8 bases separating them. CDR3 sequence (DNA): TGTGCCTGGAGTGCTCAGGTCAACTATGGCTACACCTTC. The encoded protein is CAWSAQVNYGYTF.

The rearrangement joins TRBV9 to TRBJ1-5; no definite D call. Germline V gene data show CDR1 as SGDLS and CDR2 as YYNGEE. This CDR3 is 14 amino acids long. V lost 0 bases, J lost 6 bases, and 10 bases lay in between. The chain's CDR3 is CASSVDPEGQPQHF. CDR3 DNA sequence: TGTGCCAGCAGCGTAGACCCGGAGGGTCAGCCCCAGCATTTT.

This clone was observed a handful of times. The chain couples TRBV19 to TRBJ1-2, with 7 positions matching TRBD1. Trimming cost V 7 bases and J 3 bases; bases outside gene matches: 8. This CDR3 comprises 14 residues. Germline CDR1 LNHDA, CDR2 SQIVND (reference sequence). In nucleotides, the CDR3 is TGTGCCAGTACCGCGGGACAGCTCTACTATGGCTACACCTTC. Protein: CASTAGQLYYGYTF.

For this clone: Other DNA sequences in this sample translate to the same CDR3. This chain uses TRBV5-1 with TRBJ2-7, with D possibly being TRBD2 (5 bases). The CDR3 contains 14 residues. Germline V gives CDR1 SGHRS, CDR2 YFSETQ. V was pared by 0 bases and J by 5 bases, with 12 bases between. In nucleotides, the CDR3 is TGCGCCAGCAGCTTGGGGGGATCTAGCAACGAGCAGTACTTC. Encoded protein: CASSLGGSSNEQYF.

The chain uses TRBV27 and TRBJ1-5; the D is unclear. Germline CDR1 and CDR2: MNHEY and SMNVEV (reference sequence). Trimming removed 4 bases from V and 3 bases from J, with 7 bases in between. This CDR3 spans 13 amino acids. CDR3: CASSSTLNQPQHF. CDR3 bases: TGTGCCAGCAGTTCTACCCTCAATCAGCCCCAGCATTTT.

CDR3 residues: CASMDRSSATNEKLFF. In nucleotides, the CDR3 is TGTGCCAGTATGGACAGGTCCTCTGCAACTAATGAAAAACTGTTTTTT. This chain connects TRBV19 to TRBJ1-4; TRBD1 agrees at 7 bases. The CDR3 spans 16 residues. Germline values: CDR1 LNHDA, CDR2 SQIVND (reference sequence). J lost 0 bases, V lost 7 bases, and 8 bases had no gene match.

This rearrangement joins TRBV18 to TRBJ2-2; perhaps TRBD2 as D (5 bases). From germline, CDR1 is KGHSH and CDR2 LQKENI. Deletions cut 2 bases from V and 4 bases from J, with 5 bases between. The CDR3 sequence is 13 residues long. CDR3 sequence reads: CASSPTSTGELFF. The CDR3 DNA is TGTGCCAGCTCACCAACTAGCACCGGGGAGCTGTTTTTT.

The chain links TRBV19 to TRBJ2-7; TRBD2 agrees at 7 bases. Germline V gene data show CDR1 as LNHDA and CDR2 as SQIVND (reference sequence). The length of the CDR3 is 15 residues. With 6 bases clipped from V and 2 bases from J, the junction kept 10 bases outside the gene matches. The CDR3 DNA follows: TGTGCCAGTAGCCCGGTTACGGGGAGGGCCTACGAGCAGTACTTC. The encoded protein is CASSPVTGRAYEQYF.

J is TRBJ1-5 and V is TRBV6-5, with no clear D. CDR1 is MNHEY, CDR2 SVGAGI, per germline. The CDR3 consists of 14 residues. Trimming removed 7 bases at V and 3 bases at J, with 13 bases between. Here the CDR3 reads CASTSAGSNQPQHF. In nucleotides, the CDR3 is TGTGCCAGCACCTCCGCCGGGTCCAATCAGCCCCAGCATTTT.

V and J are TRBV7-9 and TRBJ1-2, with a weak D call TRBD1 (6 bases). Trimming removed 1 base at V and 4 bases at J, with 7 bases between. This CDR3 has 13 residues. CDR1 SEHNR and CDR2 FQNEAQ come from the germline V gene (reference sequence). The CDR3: CASSLGTAYGYTF. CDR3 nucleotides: TGTGCCAGCAGCTTAGGGACAGCCTATGGCTACACCTTC.

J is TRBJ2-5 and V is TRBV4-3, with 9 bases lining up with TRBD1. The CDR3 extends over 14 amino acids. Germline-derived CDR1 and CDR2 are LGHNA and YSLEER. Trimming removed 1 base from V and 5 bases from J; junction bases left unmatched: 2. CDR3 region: CASSQGGTGETQYF. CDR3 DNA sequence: TGCGCCAGCAGCCAAGGGGGGACAGGGGAGACCCAGTACTTC.

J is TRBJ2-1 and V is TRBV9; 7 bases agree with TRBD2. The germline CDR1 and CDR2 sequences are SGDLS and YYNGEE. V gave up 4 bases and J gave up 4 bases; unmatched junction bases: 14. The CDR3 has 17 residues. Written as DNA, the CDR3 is TGTGCCAGCAGCCCCCGACTAGCAGCGAGCTTTTACAATGAGCAGTTCTTC. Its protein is CASSPRLAASFYNEQFF.

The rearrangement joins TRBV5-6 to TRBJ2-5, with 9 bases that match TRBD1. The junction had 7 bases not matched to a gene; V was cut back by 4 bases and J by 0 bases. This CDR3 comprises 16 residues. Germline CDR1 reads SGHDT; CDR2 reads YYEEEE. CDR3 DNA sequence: TGTGCCAGCAGCGCCGCGGGGACAGGGCACCAAGAGACCCAGTACTTC. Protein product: CASSAAGTGHQETQYF. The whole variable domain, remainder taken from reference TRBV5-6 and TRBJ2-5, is DAGVTQSPTHLIKTRGQQVTLRCSPKSGHDTVSWYQQALGQGPQFIFQYYEEEERQRGNFPDRFSGHQFPNYSSELNVNALLLGDSALYLCASSAAGTGHQETQYFGPGTRLLVL.

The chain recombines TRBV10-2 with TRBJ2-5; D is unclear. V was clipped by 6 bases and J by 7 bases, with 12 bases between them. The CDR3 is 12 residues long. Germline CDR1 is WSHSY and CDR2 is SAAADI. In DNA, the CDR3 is TGCGCCAGCAGCCCACCCTCCGGGACCCAGTACTTC. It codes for CASSPPSGTQYF.

The CDR3 spells CATSAEGTDTQYF. CDR3 DNA sequence: TGTGCCACCAGTGCGGAGGGCACAGATACGCAGTATTTT. This chain joins TRBV24-1 and TRBJ2-3; D is possibly TRBD2 (5 bases). The germline V gene has CDR1 KGHDR and CDR2 SFDVKD. The CDR3 has 13 residues. Trimming took off 5 bases at V and 1 base at J, with 6 bases between the two ends.

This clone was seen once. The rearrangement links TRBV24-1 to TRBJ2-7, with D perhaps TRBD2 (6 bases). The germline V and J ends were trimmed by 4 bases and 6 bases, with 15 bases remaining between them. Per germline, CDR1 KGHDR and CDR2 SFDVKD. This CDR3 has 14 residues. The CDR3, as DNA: TGTGCCACCAGTGACCCTACGACTAGTGGCGAGCAGTACTTC. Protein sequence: CATSDPTTSGEQYF.